The rows below give T cell receptor beta chains drawn from one sample of a study of blood T cell repertoires in COVID-19. Repertoires were generated with immunoSEQ multiplex PCR, while TCRdb's copy carries only in-frame clones and drops some. The table lists some 180,000 clones, about 88% of them singletons. The source material was peripheral blood. The receptors derive from a man aged 35 to 55 with active or convalescent COVID-19. The conserved cysteine and the conserved F or W are not part of the CDR3 here. A row's size may be missing; if present it is once, few, many or a size class.

cdr3_aa: AWTQGARSNEQF
clone_size: .
v_call: TRBV30
j_call: TRBJ2-1

cdr3_aa: ASSPTDRGREIPY
clone_size: once
v_call: TRBV11-2
j_call: TRBJ2-3

cdr3_aa: ASSQGRGLQNEKLF
clone_size: .
v_call: TRBV3-1/TRBV3-2
j_call: TRBJ1-4

cdr3_aa: ASTLTGPYEQY
clone_size: .
v_call: TRBV5-1
j_call: TRBJ2-7

cdr3_aa: ASSLGAGSTDTQY
clone_size: few
v_call: TRBV11-2
j_call: TRBJ2-3

cdr3_aa: ASSGSGTLKPNTIY
clone_size: .
v_call: TRBV19
j_call: TRBJ1-3

cdr3_aa: ASSFLPGTGVTEAF
clone_size: .
v_call: TRBV28
j_call: TRBJ1-1

cdr3_aa: AWSGSKTAMNTEAF
clone_size: few
v_call: TRBV30
j_call: TRBJ1-1

cdr3_aa: ATSDPGTGVYEQY
clone_size: .
v_call: TRBV24-1
j_call: TRBJ2-7

cdr3_aa: ASSIAAGGVNEQF
clone_size: .
v_call: TRBV19
j_call: TRBJ2-1

cdr3_aa: ASSSPTENYGYT
clone_size: .
v_call: TRBV27
j_call: TRBJ1-2

cdr3_aa: ASTGTGELF
clone_size: .
v_call: TRBV7-6
j_call: TRBJ2-2

cdr3_aa: ASRSQGRSAF
clone_size: .
v_call: TRBV2
j_call: TRBJ1-1

cdr3_aa: ASSPGPEGYT
clone_size: .
v_call: TRBV18
j_call: TRBJ1-2

cdr3_aa: ASSEEGDQPQH
clone_size: few
v_call: TRBV6-1
j_call: TRBJ1-5

cdr3_aa: ASSLGGRDTEAF
clone_size: .
v_call: TRBV7-9
j_call: TRBJ1-1

cdr3_aa: AWSVLQGAGQPQH
clone_size: .
v_call: TRBV30
j_call: TRBJ1-5

cdr3_aa: ASSINRVNTDTQY
clone_size: .
v_call: TRBV19
j_call: TRBJ2-3

cdr3_aa: ASGPPGGLADTQY
clone_size: .
v_call: TRBV12-5
j_call: TRBJ2-3

cdr3_aa: ASSSLAGSSYNEQF
clone_size: .
v_call: TRBV6-4
j_call: TRBJ2-1

cdr3_aa: ASIEGDPYEQY
clone_size: .
v_call: TRBV2
j_call: TRBJ2-7

cdr3_aa: ASSAGQDYGYT
clone_size: .
v_call: TRBV7-9
j_call: TRBJ1-2

cdr3_aa: ASSPARGETQY
clone_size: .
v_call: TRBV18
j_call: TRBJ2-5

cdr3_aa: ASSKTTGLNGEAF
clone_size: few
v_call: TRBV7-9
j_call: TRBJ1-1

cdr3_aa: ASSLLETAGNTIY
clone_size: .
v_call: TRBV5-4
j_call: TRBJ1-3

cdr3_aa: ASTSGGQETQY
clone_size: once
v_call: TRBV6-5
j_call: TRBJ2-5

cdr3_aa: SVEGMADGYT
clone_size: .
v_call: TRBV29-1
j_call: TRBJ1-2

cdr3_aa: ASSRPTGTSYEQY
clone_size: .
v_call: TRBV5-4
j_call: TRBJ2-7

cdr3_aa: ASSLGPYYEYSNQPQH
clone_size: .
v_call: TRBV5-1
j_call: TRBJ1-5

cdr3_aa: ASSDHRGSLYGYT
clone_size: .
v_call: TRBV6-1
j_call: TRBJ1-2

cdr3_aa: ASSLQGAGAEAF
clone_size: .
v_call: TRBV5-6
j_call: TRBJ1-1

cdr3_aa: ASSLRQSSYNSPLH
clone_size: .
v_call: TRBV27
j_call: TRBJ1-6

cdr3_aa: ASSEGDRGTEAF
clone_size: .
v_call: TRBV13
j_call: TRBJ1-1

cdr3_aa: ASSQIREKLF
clone_size: .
v_call: TRBV14
j_call: TRBJ1-4

cdr3_aa: ATSQLMGEAF
clone_size: .
v_call: TRBV24-1
j_call: TRBJ1-1

cdr3_aa: ASSSRTGGLYEQY
clone_size: .
v_call: TRBV19
j_call: TRBJ2-7

cdr3_aa: ATSDPEDRYNQPQH
clone_size: .
v_call: TRBV24-1
j_call: TRBJ1-5

cdr3_aa: ASSVGRGTVGTDTQY
clone_size: .
v_call: TRBV9
j_call: TRBJ2-3

cdr3_aa: ASSLKAGVSTGELF
clone_size: .
v_call: TRBV5-6
j_call: TRBJ2-2

cdr3_aa: AISESAGQGFVTEAF
clone_size: .
v_call: TRBV10-3
j_call: TRBJ1-1

cdr3_aa: ASSRQGLTGNTIY
clone_size: .
v_call: TRBV6-5
j_call: TRBJ1-3

cdr3_aa: ASSLSVSPRGGYT
clone_size: .
v_call: TRBV5-6
j_call: TRBJ1-2

cdr3_aa: ASSSTHREPYGYT
clone_size: few
v_call: TRBV27
j_call: TRBJ1-2

cdr3_aa: ASSPRTGRNQPQH
clone_size: few
v_call: TRBV19
j_call: TRBJ1-5

cdr3_aa: ASSELRGEKLF
clone_size: few
v_call: TRBV2
j_call: TRBJ1-4

cdr3_aa: ASSPGLAESNEQF
clone_size: .
v_call: TRBV7-6
j_call: TRBJ2-1

cdr3_aa: ASSQGSGQGGSPLH
clone_size: .
v_call: TRBV5-4
j_call: TRBJ1-6

cdr3_aa: ASSYSTRTGNYEQY
clone_size: .
v_call: TRBV6-5
j_call: TRBJ2-7

cdr3_aa: ASTLGGSGGSHTDTQY
clone_size: .
v_call: TRBV19
j_call: TRBJ2-3

cdr3_aa: ASSLAGTGVHYEQY
clone_size: .
v_call: TRBV7-8
j_call: TRBJ2-7